This T cell receptor beta chain was observed in a study of T cells after posttransplantation cyclophosphamide. Study conclusions and caveats: Later post-transplant blood repertoires were often dominated by donor CD8+ memory clones. TRB overlap between skin or GI tissue T cells and blood was limited. Recipient CMV seropositivity and CMV reactivation strongly tracked TRB clonality.

V shed 3 bases and J shed 0 bases, with 9 bases lying between them. Per the germline V gene, CDR1 is SGHVS and CDR2 is FNYEAQ. The CDR3 extends over 14 amino acids. In this sample, this clone turned up once. Its antigen remains unidentified. Controls had myeloablative marrow grafts with methotrexate and calcineurin inhibitor, sampled at 1 year. Profiled with immunoSEQ multiplex PCR; TCRdb holds only in-frame clones, not every one. The data hold approximately 10,000 clones, with roughly 90% observed a single time. The rearrangement uses TRBV7-6 and TRBJ2-7; D is uncertain. This material consisted of PBMCs, taken after an allogeneic stem cell transplant with a calcineurin inhibitor and methotrexate. This clonotype was sampled from a male patient in his thirties who received an allogeneic stem cell transplant from an unrelated donor, was CMV-positive, and had no GVHD. Part of the T cells may come from the graft donor. CDR3: CASSLAASSYEQYF. The CDR3 coding sequence is TGTGCCAGCAGCTTGGCAGCTAGCTCCTACGAGCAGTACTTC.